Only a few counts were recorded for the clone carrying this T cell receptor (beta chain). The germline CDR1 and CDR2 sequences are MNHEY and SMNVEV (reference sequence). This CDR3 spans 14 amino acids. Losses at the gene ends were 7 bases for V and 6 bases for J; bases not matched to a gene: 5. The entry originates in a study of blood T cell repertoires in COVID-19. Clones were read by immunoSEQ multiplex PCR, and TCRdb kept only the in-frame ones, dropping some. This table has about 490,000 clones, 80% to 90% appearing once. The sample taken for sequencing was peripheral blood. The clonotype was recovered from a human donor in a cohort sampled during active COVID-19. The chain employs TRBV27 and TRBJ1-5; TRBD1 matches at 11 bases. CDR3 protein: CASIRDRGAQPQHF. CDR3 bases: TGTGCCAGCATCCGGGACAGGGGGGCTCAGCCCCAGCATTTT.